These T cell receptor beta chains were read from a single sample in a study of cytomegalovirus exposure and HLA in healthy donors. Here immunoSEQ multiplex PCR was the method, and the copy in TCRdb shows in-frame clones only, minus some. The sample carries 85,000 to 120,000 clones, approximately 87% recorded once. Sequenced material: PBMCs. These receptors all come from a man in his forties in good health and CMV-seronegative. Both conserved end residues are part of each CDR3. Fields, in order: CDR3 length, D gene, J gene, V gene, clone size, CDR3 DNA, CDR3 protein. A D gene is named only where the DNA matches it firmly. Clone size is stated in some rows and not others, as once, few, many or a class when expanded.

length: 14
D: -
J: TRBJ2-7
V: TRBV6-1
size: -
DNA: TGTGCCAGCAGGACAGCCCCCAGGGGCTACGAGCAGTACTTC
CDR3: CASRTAPRGYEQYF

length: 11
D: -
J: TRBJ2-7
V: TRBV29-1
size: -
DNA: TGCAGCGTGGGGGGTTACTACGAGCAGTACTTC
CDR3: CSVGGYYEQYF

length: 12
D: TRBD1
J: TRBJ2-5
V: TRBV2
size: -
DNA: TGTGCCAGCGGGGACAGGGGAGAGACCCAGTACTTC
CDR3: CASGDRGETQYF

length: 15
D: TRBD1
J: TRBJ1-5
V: TRBV10-3
size: once
DNA: TGTGCCATCAGATCGGGACAGGGGGAGAATCAGCCCCAGCATTTT
CDR3: CAIRSGQGENQPQHF

length: 15
D: TRBD1
J: TRBJ2-7
V: TRBV25-1
size: -
DNA: TGTGCCAGCAGTCCCGGACAGGGGGCGAGGAACGAGCAGTACTTC
CDR3: CASSPGQGARNEQYF

length: 13
D: -
J: TRBJ1-6
V: TRBV5-1
size: few
DNA: TGCGCCAGCAGTAGGGAGGCCGATTCACCCCTCCACTTT
CDR3: CASSREADSPLHF

length: 15
D: -
J: TRBJ1-1
V: TRBV18
size: -
DNA: TGTGCCAGCTCACCCCGAGAGTTTACGACCGGGGGAGCTTTCTTT
CDR3: CASSPREFTTGGAFF

length: 15
D: TRBD1
J: TRBJ2-7
V: TRBV9
size: -
DNA: TGTGCCAGCAGCGTAGGGGGACAGGGAATCTACGAGCAGTACTTC
CDR3: CASSVGGQGIYEQYF

length: 14
D: -
J: TRBJ2-7
V: TRBV7-9
size: -
DNA: TGTGCCAGCCAGAGCCCGGGGGTTCTCTACGAGCAGTACTTC
CDR3: CASQSPGVLYEQYF

length: 15
D: -
J: TRBJ1-1
V: TRBV19
size: once
DNA: TGTGCCAGTAGTAGAGGTTCCTTACCGAACACTGAAGCTTTCTTT
CDR3: CASSRGSLPNTEAFF

length: 11
D: -
J: TRBJ1-2
V: TRBV29-1
size: -
DNA: TGCAGCGTTGACCGGGGTAAGCGCTACACCTTC
CDR3: CSVDRGKRYTF

length: 14
D: -
J: TRBJ2-3
V: TRBV6-5
size: -
DNA: TGTGCCAGCAGTTACTCGAAGGGAGCGGATACGCAGTATTTT
CDR3: CASSYSKGADTQYF

length: 13
D: -
J: TRBJ2-3
V: TRBV14
size: -
DNA: TGTGCCAGCAGCCAAGGACATCGAAATACGCAGTATTTT
CDR3: CASSQGHRNTQYF

length: 15
D: -
J: TRBJ1-2
V: TRBV5-1
size: -
DNA: TGCGCCAGCAGCTCATCGACAGGTTCGGGCTATGGCTACACCTTC
CDR3: CASSSSTGSGYGYTF

length: 14
D: -
J: TRBJ2-2
V: TRBV6-5
size: -
DNA: TGTGCCAGCAGTTACTCTCGGAACACCGGGGAGCTGTTTTTT
CDR3: CASSYSRNTGELFF

length: 14
D: -
J: TRBJ1-2
V: TRBV11-2
size: -
DNA: TGTGCCAGCAGCTCATACGGAGCTAACTATGGCTACACCTTC
CDR3: CASSSYGANYGYTF

length: 14
D: -
J: TRBJ1-6
V: TRBV30
size: -
DNA: TGTGCCTGGAGTGTAGGTCAGGGGAATTCACCCCTCCACTTT
CDR3: CAWSVGQGNSPLHF

length: 16
D: TRBD1
J: TRBJ1-5
V: TRBV19
size: -
DNA: TGTGCCAGTAGTGCAATGGCCTCGGGACAGGGTCAGCCCCAGCATTTT
CDR3: CASSAMASGQGQPQHF

length: 15
D: -
J: TRBJ2-3
V: TRBV2
size: -
DNA: TGTGCCAGCAGTGGGGCAGGGGGAGGTGAAGATACGCAGTATTTT
CDR3: CASSGAGGGEDTQYF

length: 18
D: TRBD1
J: TRBJ2-3
V: TRBV4-3
size: -
DNA: TGCGCCAGCAGCCCGAGCGTACAGGGGGCAGGCGGCACAGATACGCAGTATTTT
CDR3: CASSPSVQGAGGTDTQYF

length: 17
D: TRBD2
J: TRBJ2-2
V: TRBV7-2
size: -
DNA: TGTGCCAGCAGCCCAGGACTAGCGGGGGGGTATCCCGGGGAGCTGTTTTTT
CDR3: CASSPGLAGGYPGELFF

length: 13
D: -
J: TRBJ2-5
V: TRBV15
size: -
DNA: TGTGCCACCAGCAGAGATCGGGGGGAGACCCAGTACTTC
CDR3: CATSRDRGETQYF

length: 16
D: TRBD1
J: TRBJ2-3
V: TRBV6-5
size: -
DNA: TGTGCCAGCAGTTACTCGTGGGACAGGGGATCAGATACGCAGTATTTT
CDR3: CASSYSWDRGSDTQYF

length: 15
D: -
J: TRBJ1-2
V: TRBV18
size: -
DNA: TGTGCCAGCTCCACGACGGGGGGCATTAGCTATGGCTACACCTTC
CDR3: CASSTTGGISYGYTF

length: 13
D: TRBD1
J: TRBJ1-2
V: TRBV25-1
size: -
DNA: TGTGCCAGCAGTAACTCGGGACAGCGGGGCTACACCTTC
CDR3: CASSNSGQRGYTF

length: 13
D: -
J: TRBJ2-2
V: TRBV5-1
size: few
DNA: TGCGCCAGCAGGATATTGCAGGCCGGGGAGCTGTTTTTT
CDR3: CASRILQAGELFF

length: 14
D: -
J: TRBJ1-1
V: TRBV11-2
size: -
DNA: TGTGCCAGCAGCTCGGGGGTCACGAACACTGAAGCTTTCTTT
CDR3: CASSSGVTNTEAFF

length: 13
D: -
J: TRBJ1-2
V: TRBV12-5
size: -
DNA: TGTGCTAGTGGGGATAGCTTGGAACGTGGCTACACCTTC
CDR3: CASGDSLERGYTF

length: 14
D: -
J: TRBJ1-2
V: TRBV5-4
size: -
DNA: TGTGCCAGCAGCGGGGCAGGGAAAAGCTATGGCTACACCTTC
CDR3: CASSGAGKSYGYTF

length: 15
D: -
J: TRBJ1-2
V: TRBV2
size: few
DNA: TGTGCCAGCAGTGATCAGGGGCCTATCGGCTATGGCTACACCTTC
CDR3: CASSDQGPIGYGYTF

length: 16
D: -
J: TRBJ2-3
V: TRBV9
size: -
DNA: TGTGCCAGCAGCGTAGAGGCGGGGGCGTACACAGATACGCAGTATTTT
CDR3: CASSVEAGAYTDTQYF

length: 13
D: TRBD1
J: TRBJ1-1
V: TRBV27
size: -
DNA: TGTGCCAGTTACGGGACAGGGAACACTGAAGCTTTCTTT
CDR3: CASYGTGNTEAFF

length: 17
D: TRBD2
J: TRBJ2-5
V: TRBV9
size: few
DNA: TGTGCCAGCAGCGTAGCTGGGGCTAGCGGGGTGCAAGAGACCCAGTACTTC
CDR3: CASSVAGASGVQETQYF

length: 14
D: TRBD1
J: TRBJ2-7
V: TRBV4-1
size: -
DNA: TGCGCCAGCAGCCAAGGACAGGGGGCCGGCGAGCAGTACTTC
CDR3: CASSQGQGAGEQYF

length: 13
D: -
J: TRBJ2-1
V: TRBV6-5
size: -
DNA: TGTGCCAGCAGTTACCGGACTTACAATGAGCAGTTCTTC
CDR3: CASSYRTYNEQFF